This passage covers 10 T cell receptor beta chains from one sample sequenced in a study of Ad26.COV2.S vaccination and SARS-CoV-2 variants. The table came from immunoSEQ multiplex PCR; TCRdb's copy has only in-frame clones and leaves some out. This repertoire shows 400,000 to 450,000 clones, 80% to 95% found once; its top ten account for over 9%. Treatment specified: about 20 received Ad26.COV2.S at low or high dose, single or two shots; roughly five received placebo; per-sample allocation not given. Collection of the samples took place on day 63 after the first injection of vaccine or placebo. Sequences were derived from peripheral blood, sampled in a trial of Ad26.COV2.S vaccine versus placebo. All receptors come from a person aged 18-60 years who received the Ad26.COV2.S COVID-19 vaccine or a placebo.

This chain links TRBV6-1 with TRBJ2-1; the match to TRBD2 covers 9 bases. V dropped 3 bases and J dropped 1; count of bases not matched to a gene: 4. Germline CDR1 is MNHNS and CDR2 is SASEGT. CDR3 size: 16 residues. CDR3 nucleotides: TGTGCCAGCAGTGATTATAGCGGGAGTTCCTACAATGAGCAGTTCTTC. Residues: CASSDYSGSSYNEQFF.

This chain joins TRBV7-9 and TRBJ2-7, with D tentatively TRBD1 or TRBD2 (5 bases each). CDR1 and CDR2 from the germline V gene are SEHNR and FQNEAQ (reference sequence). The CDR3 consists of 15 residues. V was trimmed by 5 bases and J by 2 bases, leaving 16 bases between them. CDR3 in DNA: TGTGCCAGCAGCCTCTCGCAGGGACCCGCCTACGAGCAGTACTTC. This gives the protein CASSLSQGPAYEQYF.

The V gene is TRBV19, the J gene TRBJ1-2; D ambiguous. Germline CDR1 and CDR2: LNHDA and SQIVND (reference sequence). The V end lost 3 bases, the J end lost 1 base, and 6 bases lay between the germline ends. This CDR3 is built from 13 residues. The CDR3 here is CASSIDFNYGYTF. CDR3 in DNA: TGTGCCAGTAGTATCGACTTTAACTATGGCTACACCTTC.

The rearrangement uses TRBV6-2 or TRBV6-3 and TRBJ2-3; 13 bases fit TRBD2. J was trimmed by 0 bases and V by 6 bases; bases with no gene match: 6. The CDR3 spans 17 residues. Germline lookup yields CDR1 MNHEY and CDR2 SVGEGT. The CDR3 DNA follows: TGTGCCAGCAGCTTCGGGACTAGCGGGATTAGCACAGATACGCAGTATTTT. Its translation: CASSFGTSGISTDTQYF.

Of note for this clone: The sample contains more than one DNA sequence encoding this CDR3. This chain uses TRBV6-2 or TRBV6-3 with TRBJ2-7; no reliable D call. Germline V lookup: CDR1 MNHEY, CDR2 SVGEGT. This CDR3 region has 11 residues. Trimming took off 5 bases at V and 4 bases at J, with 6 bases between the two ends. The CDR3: CASSRGYEQYF. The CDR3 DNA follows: TGTGCCAGCAGTCGCGGTTACGAGCAGTACTTC.

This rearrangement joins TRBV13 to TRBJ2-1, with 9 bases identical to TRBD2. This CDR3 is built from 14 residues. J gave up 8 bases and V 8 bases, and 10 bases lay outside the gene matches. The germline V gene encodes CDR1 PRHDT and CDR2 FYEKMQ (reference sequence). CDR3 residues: CASFAGGPLDEQFF. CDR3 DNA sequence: TGTGCCAGCTTCGCGGGAGGGCCTTTAGATGAGCAGTTCTTC.

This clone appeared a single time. The CDR3 region is CASRDRAEDEKLFF. The CDR3 region has the DNA TGTGCCAGTAGAGACAGGGCAGAGGATGAAAAACTGTTTTTT. The chain carries TRBV19 and TRBJ1-4; 7 bases are shared with TRBD1. J was trimmed by 6 bases and V by 6 bases; bases with no gene match: 7. The germline V gene has CDR1 LNHDA and CDR2 SQIVND (reference sequence). This CDR3 comprises 14 residues.

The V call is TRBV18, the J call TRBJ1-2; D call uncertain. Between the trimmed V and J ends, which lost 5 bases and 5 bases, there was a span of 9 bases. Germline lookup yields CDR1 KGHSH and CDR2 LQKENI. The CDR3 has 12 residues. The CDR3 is CASSSREYGYTF. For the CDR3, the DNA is TGTGCCAGCTCATCCCGGGAGTATGGCTACACCTTC.

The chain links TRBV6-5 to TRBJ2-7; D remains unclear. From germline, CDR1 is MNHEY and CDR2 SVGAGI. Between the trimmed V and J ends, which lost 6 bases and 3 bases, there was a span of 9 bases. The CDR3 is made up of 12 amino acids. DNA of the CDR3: TGTGCCAGCAGAAGTAGACGCTACGAGCAGTACTTC. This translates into CASRSRRYEQYF.

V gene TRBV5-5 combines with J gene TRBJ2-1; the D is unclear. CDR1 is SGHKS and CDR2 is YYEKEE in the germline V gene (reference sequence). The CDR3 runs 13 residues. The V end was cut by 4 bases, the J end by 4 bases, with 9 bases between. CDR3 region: CASSRKDYNEQFF. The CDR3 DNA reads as TGTGCCAGCAGCCGGAAGGATTACAATGAGCAGTTCTTC. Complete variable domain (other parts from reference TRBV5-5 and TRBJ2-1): DAGVTQSPTHLIKTRGQQVTLRCSPISGHKSVSWYQQVLGQGPQFIFQYYEKEERGRGNFPDRFSARQFPNYSSELNVNALLLGDSALYLCASSRKDYNEQFFGPGTRLTVL.